Each of the 13 T cell receptor beta chains below was sequenced from the same sample in a study of early T cells in non-severe SARS-CoV-2 infection. Each CDR3 protein gets one entry after TCRdb re-called the 5' RACE reads with MiXCR. The table lists about 39,000 distinct CDR3 sequences, roughly 6% of them singletons. This specimen was whole blood, taken at baseline. These receptors were obtained from an adult who was a healthcare worker with PCR-confirmed SARS-CoV-2 infection or an uninfected control (not recorded which).

Ten or more counts support this clonotype. V is TRBV2 and J is TRBJ2-3; D call uncertain. The CDR3 is made up of 13 amino acids. V was shortened by 4 bases and J by 0 bases, with 5 bases between the two germline ends. CDR1 is SNHLY and CDR2 is FYNNEI in the germline V gene. The CDR3 reads CASSATSTDTQYF. The CDR3 nucleotides are TGTGCCAGCAGTGCTACCAGCACAGATACGCAGTATTTT.

This clonotype was counted ten times or more. The chain carries TRBV9 and TRBJ2-3; 7 positions agree with TRBD1. The germline CDR1 and CDR2 sequences are SGDLS and YYNGEE. The J segment lost 6 bases and the V segment lost 0 bases, leaving 4 bases of the junction unmatched. The CDR3 runs 14 residues. The CDR3 region is CASSVADRWDTQYF. The CDR3 DNA reads TGTGCCAGCAGCGTAGCGGACAGGTGGGATACGCAGTATTTT.

This clonotype was observed many times. This chain connects TRBV20-1 to TRBJ2-5; D perhaps matches TRBD1 (7 bases). Germline CDR1 is DFQATT and CDR2 is SNEGSKA (reference sequence). The V end lost 5 bases, the J end lost 7 bases, and 29 bases lay between the germline ends. CDR3 length: 17 amino acids. The chain's CDR3 is CSAGPSDRHPLALTQYF. Written as DNA, the CDR3 is TGCAGTGCTGGCCCTTCGGACAGGCACCCACTAGCCCTGACCCAGTACTTC.

At least ten counts were recorded for this clonotype. V is TRBV5-1 and J is TRBJ2-3; D call uncertain. The V end lost 0 bases, the J end lost 4 bases, and 9 bases lay between the germline ends. The CDR3 consists of 14 residues. In germline, CDR1 is SGHRS, CDR2 YFSETQ. In nucleotides, the CDR3 is TGCGCCAGCAGCTTGGAAGCATATGCAGATACGCAGTATTTT. Amino acids: CASSLEAYADTQYF.

This chain links TRBV6-2 or TRBV6-3 with TRBJ2-7, with TRBD2 matching 10 bases. The CDR3 runs 15 residues. Germline CDR1 MNHEY, CDR2 SVGEGT. With V trimmed by 6 bases and J by 5 bases, 10 bases remained unmatched. CDR3 bases: TGTGCCAGCAGCTCGTCTAGCGGGAGCATCGACGAGCAGTACTTC. Translation gives CASSSSSGSIDEQYF.

The chain is built from TRBV5-5 and TRBJ1-1, with 8 bases lining up with TRBD1. The CDR3 is made up of 15 amino acids. V dropped 2 bases and J dropped 4; count of bases not matched to a gene: 7. Germline V gene lookup returns CDR1 SGHKS and CDR2 YYEKEE (reference sequence). This CDR3 reads CASSFLQGVGTEAFF. CDR3 coding DNA: TGTGCCAGCAGCTTTTTACAGGGGGTGGGCACTGAAGCTTTCTTT. The whole variable domain, remainder taken from reference TRBV5-5 and TRBJ1-1, is DAGVTQSPTHLIKTRGQQVTLRCSPISGHKSVSWYQQVLGQGPQFIFQYYEKEERGRGNFPDRFSARQFPNYSSELNVNALLLGDSALYLCASSFLQGVGTEAFFGQGTRLTVV.

This clonotype was seen many times. The chain joins TRBV10-2 to TRBJ1-1, with unresolved D. The length of the CDR3 is 13 residues. V was clipped by 3 bases and J by 5 bases, with 10 bases between them. Germline assignment: CDR1 WSHSY and CDR2 SAAADI. The CDR3 sequence is CASSDLGTTEAFF. The CDR3 DNA sequence: TGCGCCAGCAGTGATTTGGGAACGACTGAAGCTTTCTTT.

This clonotype was detected many times. DNA for the CDR3: TGTGCCATGTCCCGGGGGGACTCCTACAATGAGCAGTTCTTC. Amino acid sequence: CAMSRGDSYNEQFF. This sequence joins TRBV18 and TRBJ2-1, with 7 bases fitting TRBD2. Germline-derived CDR1 and CDR2 are KGHSH and LQKENI. The CDR3 length is 14 residues. The junction had 6 bases not matched to a gene; V was cut back by 10 bases and J by 0 bases.

This clonotype was found many times. The chain has TRBV14 and TRBJ2-2, with D hard to call. The V gene's germline CDR1 is SGHDN and CDR2 FVKESK. V lost 0 bases and J lost 4, with 6 bases in between. The CDR3 is 14 amino acids. The CDR3 here is CASSQEMFTGELFF. The DNA for the CDR3 is TGTGCCAGCAGCCAAGAAATGTTCACCGGGGAGCTGTTTTTT.

This clonotype was seen repeatedly, ten times or more. J is TRBJ2-1 and V is TRBV7-2; a weak D match, TRBD2 (5 bases). Germline values: CDR1 SGHTA, CDR2 FQGNSA. The CDR3 is made up of 13 amino acids. Trimming left V 1 base short and J 10 bases short, with 11 bases between. CDR3: CASSLVRRGEQFF. CDR3 nucleotide sequence: TGTGCCAGCAGCTTAGTTCGTCGAGGGGAGCAGTTCTTC. The full variable domain, its missing parts supplied by reference TRBV7-2 and TRBJ2-1, is GAGVSQSPSNKVTEKGKDVELRCDPISGHTALYWYRQSLGQGLEFLIYFQGNSAPDKSGLPSDRFSAERTGGSVSTLTIQRTQQEDSAVYLCASSLVRRGEQFFGPGTRLTVL.

This clonotype was seen repeatedly, ten times or more. The chain joins TRBV7-8 to TRBJ2-2; D call uncertain. This CDR3 is built from 15 residues. Germline CDR1 SGHVS, CDR2 FQNEAQ. With 6 bases removed from V and 1 base from J, the gap between germline ends came to 12 bases. The CDR3 DNA reads TGTGCCAGCAGGGGTAGCCTACGGAACACCGGGGAGCTGTTTTTT. Protein sequence: CASRGSLRNTGELFF.

The table lists this clonotype with many counts. The V call is TRBV6-5, the J call TRBJ1-1; D uncertain. This CDR3 has 12 amino acids. Germline-derived CDR1 and CDR2 are MNHEY and SVGAGI. Trimming stripped 2 bases from V and 6 bases from J, with 7 bases between. The CDR3 is CASSYLGSEAFF. CDR3 bases: TGTGCCAGCAGTTACCTGGGATCTGAAGCTTTCTTT.

The rearrangement links TRBV12-3 or TRBV12-4 to TRBJ1-2; D remains unclear. The CDR3 runs to 13 residues. V was trimmed by 2 bases and J by 3 bases, leaving 7 bases between them. CDR3: CASSLWGDYGYTF. CDR3 nucleotides: TGTGCCAGCAGTTTATGGGGAGACTATGGCTACACCTTC.